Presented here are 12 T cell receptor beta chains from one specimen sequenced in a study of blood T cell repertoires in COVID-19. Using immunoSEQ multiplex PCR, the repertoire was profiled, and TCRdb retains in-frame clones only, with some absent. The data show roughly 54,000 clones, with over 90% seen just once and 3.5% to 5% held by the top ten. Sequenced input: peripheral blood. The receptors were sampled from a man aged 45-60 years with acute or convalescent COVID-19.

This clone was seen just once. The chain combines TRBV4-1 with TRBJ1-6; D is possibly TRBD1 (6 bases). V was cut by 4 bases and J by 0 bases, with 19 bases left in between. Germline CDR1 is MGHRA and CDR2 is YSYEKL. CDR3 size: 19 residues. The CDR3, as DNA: TGCGCCAGCAGCCGTTGGACAGAGGGCCCCTTCTCCTATAATTCACCCCTCCACTTT. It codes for CASSRWTEGPFSYNSPLHF.

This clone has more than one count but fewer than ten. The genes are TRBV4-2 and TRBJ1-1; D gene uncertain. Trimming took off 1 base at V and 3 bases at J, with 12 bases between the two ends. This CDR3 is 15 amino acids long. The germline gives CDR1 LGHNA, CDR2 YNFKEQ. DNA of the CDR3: TGTGCCAGCAGCCAAGTTGCCTCGGTGGACACTGAAGCTTTCTTT. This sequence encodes CASSQVASVDTEAFF.

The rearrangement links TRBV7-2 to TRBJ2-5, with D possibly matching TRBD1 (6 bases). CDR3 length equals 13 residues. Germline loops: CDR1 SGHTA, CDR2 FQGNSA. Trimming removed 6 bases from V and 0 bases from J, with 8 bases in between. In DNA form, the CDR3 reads TGTGCCAGCAGTAGGGGGAACCAAGAGACCCAGTACTTC. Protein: CASSRGNQETQYF.

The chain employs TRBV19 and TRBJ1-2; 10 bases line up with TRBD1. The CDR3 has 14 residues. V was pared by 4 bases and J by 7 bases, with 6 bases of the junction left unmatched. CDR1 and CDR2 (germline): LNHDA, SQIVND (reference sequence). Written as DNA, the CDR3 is TGTGCCAGTAGTACCGGGACAGGGGCGCGTGGCTACACCTTC. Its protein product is CASSTGTGARGYTF. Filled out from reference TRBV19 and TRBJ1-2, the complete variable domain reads DGGITQSPKYLFRKEGQNVTLSCEQNLNHDAMYWYRQDPGQGLRLIYYSQIVNDFQKGDIAEGYSVSREKKESFPLTVTSAQKNPTAFYLCASSTGTGARGYTFGSGTRLTVV.

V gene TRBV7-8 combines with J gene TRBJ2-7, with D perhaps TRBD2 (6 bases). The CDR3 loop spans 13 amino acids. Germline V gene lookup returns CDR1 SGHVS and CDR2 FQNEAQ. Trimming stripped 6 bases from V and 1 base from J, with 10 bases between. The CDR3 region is CASSSRESYEQYF. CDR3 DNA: TGTGCCAGCAGTTCTCGGGAGTCCTACGAGCAGTACTTC.

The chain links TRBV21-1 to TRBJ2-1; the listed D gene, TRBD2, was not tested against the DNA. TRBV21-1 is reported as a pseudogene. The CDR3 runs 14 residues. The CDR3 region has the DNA TGTGCCAGCAGCAAAGCTCGGGGGGGGAATGAGCAGTTCTTC. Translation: CASSKARGGNEQFF.

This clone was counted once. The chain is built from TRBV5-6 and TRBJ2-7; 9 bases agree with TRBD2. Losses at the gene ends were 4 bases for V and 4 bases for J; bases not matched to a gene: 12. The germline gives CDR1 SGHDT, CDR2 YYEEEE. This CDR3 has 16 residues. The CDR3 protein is CASSRSSGLAGYEQYF. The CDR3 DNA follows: TGTGCCAGCAGCCGGAGCTCGGGACTAGCTGGGTACGAGCAGTACTTC. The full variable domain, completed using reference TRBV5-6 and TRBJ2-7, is DAGVTQSPTHLIKTRGQQVTLRCSPKSGHDTVSWYQQALGQGPQFIFQYYEEEERQRGNFPDRFSGHQFPNYSSELNVNALLLGDSALYLCASSRSSGLAGYEQYFGPGTRLTVT.

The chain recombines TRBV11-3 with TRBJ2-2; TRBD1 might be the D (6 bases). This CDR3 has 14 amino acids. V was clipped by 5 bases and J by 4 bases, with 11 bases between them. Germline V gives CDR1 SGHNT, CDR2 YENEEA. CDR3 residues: CASSPRGGTGELFF. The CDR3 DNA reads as TGTGCCAGCAGCCCGAGAGGGGGCACCGGGGAGCTGTTTTTT.

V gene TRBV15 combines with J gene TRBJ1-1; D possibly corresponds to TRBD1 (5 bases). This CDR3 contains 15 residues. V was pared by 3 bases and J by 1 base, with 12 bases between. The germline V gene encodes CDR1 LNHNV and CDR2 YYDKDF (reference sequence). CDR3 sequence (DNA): TGTGCCACCAGCAGGTCTACAGGACAGAACACTGAAGCTTTCTTT. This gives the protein CATSRSTGQNTEAFF.

CDR3 loop: CASSQGLQGGTQYF. The CDR3 DNA sequence: TGTGCCAGCAGTCAAGGCCTACAGGGTGGTACGCAGTATTTT. The chain is built from TRBV6-6 and TRBJ2-3, with D perhaps TRBD1 (6 bases). The CDR3 is made up of 14 amino acids. Germline V CDR1 and CDR2: MNHNY, SVGAGI (reference sequence). V was cut by 5 bases and J by 8 bases, with 17 bases left in between.

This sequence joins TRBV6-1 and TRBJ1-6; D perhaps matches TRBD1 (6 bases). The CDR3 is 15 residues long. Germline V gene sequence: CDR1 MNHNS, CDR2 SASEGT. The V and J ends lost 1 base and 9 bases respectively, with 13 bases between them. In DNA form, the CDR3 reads TGTGCCAGCAGTGAAGGGGACAAAGGGCCTTCACCCCTCCACTTT. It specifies CASSEGDKGPSPLHF.

The CDR3 reads CSVEGEASYEQYF. In nucleotides, the CDR3 is TGCAGCGTTGAAGGAGAGGCGTCCTACGAGCAGTACTTC. The chain uses TRBV29-1 and TRBJ2-7; D gene ambiguous. Trimming pared 1 base from V and 1 base from J, leaving 8 bases between. Germline lookup yields CDR1 SQVTM and CDR2 ANQGSEA. The length of the CDR3 is 13 residues.